The 10 T cell receptor beta chains below all came from one sample that was sequenced in a study of early T cells in non-severe SARS-CoV-2 infection. A single record per CDR3 protein comes from TCRdb applying MiXCR to the 5' RACE reads. The sample lists about 60,000 distinct CDR3 sequences, over 9.5% occurring once. The specimen sequenced was whole blood. The receptor set was obtained from an adult who was a healthcare worker with PCR-confirmed SARS-CoV-2 infection or an uninfected control (not recorded which).

This clonotype was observed at least ten times. The V call is TRBV20-1, the J call TRBJ2-3; 9 bases map to TRBD2. V trimming: 1 base; J trimming: 5 bases; junction bases outside the gene matches: 7. Germline V gene sequence: CDR1 DFQATT, CDR2 SNEGSKA (reference sequence). The CDR3 sequence is 15 residues long. The CDR3 here is CSARVPSGVGDTQYF. DNA of the CDR3: TGCAGTGCTAGAGTCCCTAGCGGGGTGGGAGATACGCAGTATTTT.

The V and J genes are TRBV15 and TRBJ2-3; D ambiguous. Trimming pared 5 bases from V and 6 bases from J, leaving 9 bases between. Germline CDR1 LNHNV, CDR2 YYDKDF (reference sequence). The CDR3 has 12 amino acids. The CDR3 DNA sequence: TGTGCCACCAGCGACCCGCCGGATACGCAGTATTTT. This encodes CATSDPPDTQYF. Full variable domain (outside the CDR3, taken from reference TRBV15 and TRBJ2-3): DAMVIQNPRYQVTQFGKPVTLSCSQTLNHNVMYWYQQKSSQAPKLLFHYYDKDFNNEADTPDNFQSRRPNTSFCFLDIRSPGLGDTAMYLCATSDPPDTQYFGPGTRLTVL.

This clonotype occurred a few times. The CDR3 DNA sequence: TGCGCCAGCAGCTCAGGGACAGGGACCTACAATGAGCAGTTCTTC. Amino acids: CASSSGTGTYNEQFF. The chain joins TRBV5-1 to TRBJ2-1; 9 bases line up with TRBD1. The CDR3 totals 15 residues. Germline lookup yields CDR1 SGHRS and CDR2 YFSETQ. V lost 3 bases and J lost 2; bases outside the gene matches: 3.

This clonotype was observed at least ten times. This rearrangement joins TRBV5-4 to TRBJ1-1; TRBD1 is a possible D gene (5 bases). Deletions cut 2 bases from V and 5 bases from J, with 16 bases between. Germline V gene sequence: CDR1 SGHNT, CDR2 YYREEE (reference sequence). CDR3 length: 15 residues. The CDR3 here is CASSFGAGSGTEAFF. CDR3 DNA: TGTGCCAGCAGCTTCGGGGCGGGTTCAGGGACTGAAGCTTTCTTT.

There are a few counts of this clonotype. This chain uses TRBV12-3 or TRBV12-4 with TRBJ2-2; maybe TRBD1 (6 bases). V was cut by 2 bases and J by 5 bases, with 6 bases left in between. The CDR3 runs 13 residues. The CDR3 reads CASSLQGTGELFF. The CDR3 DNA follows: TGTGCCAGCAGTTTACAGGGGACCGGGGAGCTGTTTTTT.

This clonotype came up a few times. This sequence joins TRBV5-1 and TRBJ2-5; no clear D. The germline gives CDR1 SGHRS, CDR2 YFSETQ. The CDR3 length is 12 residues. Between the trimmed V and J ends, which lost 4 bases and 2 bases, there was a span of 6 bases. The CDR3 sequence: CASSADQETQYF. The CDR3 DNA reads TGCGCCAGCAGCGCAGATCAAGAGACCCAGTACTTC.

This clonotype appeared many times. The chain recombines TRBV21-1 with TRBJ1-1. TRBV21-1 is recorded as a pseudogene. CDR3 length equals 12 residues. The CDR3 DNA reads TGTGCCAGCAGCAGATGGACGTCTGAAGCTTTCTTT. Its translation: CASSRWTSEAFF.

Points on this clonotype: The junction departs from the called germline gene at one end, perhaps through a read error. This chain links TRBV28 with TRBJ1-1; D is uncertain. CDR1 is MDHEN and CDR2 is SYDVKM in the germline V gene. The CDR3 runs to 13 residues. The CDR3 bases are TGTGCCAGCAGTTTCGAGCGGAACACTGAAGCTTTTTTT. Its translation: CASSFERNTEAFF.

This clonotype was recorded at least ten times. The J gene is TRBJ2-7, the V gene TRBV4-2; 8 bases fit TRBD2. The CDR3 runs 18 residues. V was clipped by 0 bases and J by 0 bases; unmatched bases: 10. Germline V gene data show CDR1 as LGHNA and CDR2 as YNFKEQ. The CDR3: CASSQDPAGDSSSYEQYF. The CDR3 region has the DNA TGTGCCAGCAGCCAAGACCCAGCGGGAGATTCTAGCTCCTACGAGCAGTACTTC.

This clonotype was seen many times. The V and J genes are TRBV29-1 and TRBJ2-7; 7 positions agree with TRBD2. Germline values: CDR1 SQVTM, CDR2 ANQGSEA. The CDR3 runs 12 residues. Germline trimming cut 4 bases from V and 3 bases from J; bases unmatched to any gene: 3. CDR3 amino acids: CSVARGDYEQYF. CDR3 nucleotide sequence: TGCAGCGTTGCCCGGGGGGACTACGAGCAGTACTTC.